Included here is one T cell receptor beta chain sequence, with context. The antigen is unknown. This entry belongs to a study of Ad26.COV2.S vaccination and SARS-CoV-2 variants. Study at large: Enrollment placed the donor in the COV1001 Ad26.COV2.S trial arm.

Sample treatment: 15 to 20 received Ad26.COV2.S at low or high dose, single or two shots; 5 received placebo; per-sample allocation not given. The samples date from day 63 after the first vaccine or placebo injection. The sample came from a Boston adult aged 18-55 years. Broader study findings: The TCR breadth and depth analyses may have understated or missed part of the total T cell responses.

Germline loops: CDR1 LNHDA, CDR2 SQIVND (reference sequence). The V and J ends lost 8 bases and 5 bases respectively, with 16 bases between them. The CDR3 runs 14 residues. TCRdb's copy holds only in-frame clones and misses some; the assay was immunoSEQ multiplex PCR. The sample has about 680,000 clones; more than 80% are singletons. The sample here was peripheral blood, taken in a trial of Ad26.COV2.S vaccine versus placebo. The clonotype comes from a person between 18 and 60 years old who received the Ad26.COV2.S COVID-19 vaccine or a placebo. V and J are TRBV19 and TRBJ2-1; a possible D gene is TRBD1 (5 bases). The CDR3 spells CASLDRRVDNEQFF. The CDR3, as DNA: TGTGCCAGTCTCGACAGACGGGTGGACAATGAGCAGTTCTTC.